The next 32 T cell receptor beta chains were all read from a single sample in a study of yellow fever vaccine responses in identical twins. In TCRdb, the RT-PCR reads were re-called with MiXCR into one record per CDR3 protein. The sample has around 16,000 distinct CDR3 sequences, roughly 80% seen once. This specimen was T cells from blood (PBMCs), unsorted or a sorted subset (not recorded which), taken before or after yellow fever vaccination (not recorded which). Receptors originate from a woman between 18 and 29 years old who received the yellow fever vaccine.

This sequence joins TRBV7-6 and TRBJ2-1, with 9 bases identical to TRBD2. V dropped 2 bases and J dropped 4; count of bases not matched to a gene: 6. Germline V gene lookup returns CDR1 SGHVS and CDR2 FNYEAQ. The CDR3 consists of 16 residues. DNA for the CDR3: TGTGCCAGCAGCTTACGCGGGGGGGTCTCATACAATGAGCAGTTCTTC. It encodes CASSLRGGVSYNEQFF.

The chain links TRBV9 to TRBJ2-3; 8 bases match TRBD1. Germline V CDR1 and CDR2: SGDLS, YYNGEE. The length of the CDR3 is 15 residues. J lost 3 bases, V lost 3 bases, and 6 bases had no gene match. The CDR3 bases are TGTGCCAGCAGCGCGAACAGGGGGAGTACAGATACGCAGTATTTT. Translating gives CASSANRGSTDTQYF.

This clonotype appeared once. V and J are TRBV11-3 and TRBJ2-5, with TRBD1 matching 8 bases. In germline, CDR1 is SGHNT, CDR2 YENEEA. Trimming at V came to 5 bases and at J to 5 bases, leaving 7 bases not matched to a gene. The CDR3 consists of 14 residues. CDR3 region: CASSTGQGGETQYF. The CDR3 DNA reads as TGTGCCAGCAGCACAGGACAGGGAGGCGAGACCCAGTACTTC.

There are a few counts of this clonotype. The chain links TRBV18 to TRBJ2-7, with TRBD1 matching 7 bases. V trimming: 3 bases; J trimming: 3 bases; junction bases outside the gene matches: 5. Germline loops: CDR1 KGHSH, CDR2 LQKENI. The CDR3 covers 14 residues. The CDR3 loop is CASSPGDSFYEQYF. The CDR3 region has the DNA TGTGCCAGCTCACCCGGGGACAGCTTCTACGAGCAGTACTTC. The whole variable domain, filled in from reference TRBV18 and TRBJ2-7, reads NAGVMQNPRHLVRRRGQEARLRCSPMKGHSHVYWYRQLPEEGLKFMVYLQKENIIDESGMPKERFSAEFPKEGPSILRIQQVVRGDSAAYFCASSPGDSFYEQYFGPGTRLTVT.

V gene TRBV7-6 combines with J gene TRBJ2-5; tentative D call: TRBD1 (5 bases). V dropped 2 bases and J dropped 0 bases, with 10 bases sitting between them. The CDR3 contains 15 residues. Germline V gene lookup returns CDR1 SGHVS and CDR2 FNYEAQ. The CDR3 DNA reads as TGTGCCAGCAGCTTAAGGGCAGGGAACCAAGAGACCCAGTACTTC. It specifies CASSLRAGNQETQYF.

CDR3 loop: CSVAGTSGSYEQYF. The CDR3 region has the DNA TGCAGCGTTGCCGGGACTAGCGGTTCCTACGAGCAGTACTTC. V is TRBV29-1 and J is TRBJ2-7; 11 nucleotides align to TRBD2. With V trimmed by 4 bases and J by 1 base, 3 bases remained unmatched. Germline loops: CDR1 SQVTM, CDR2 ANQGSEA. The CDR3 covers 14 residues.

The chain employs TRBV11-1 and TRBJ2-7, with D possibly TRBD1 on 6 matching bases. V lost 4 bases, J lost 2 bases, and 12 bases lay in between. This CDR3 has 14 amino acids. CDR1 is SGHAT, CDR2 FQDESV, per germline (reference sequence). CDR3 region: CASSSQGPPYEQYF. CDR3 nucleotide sequence: TGTGCCAGCAGCTCACAGGGCCCCCCCTACGAGCAGTACTTC.

This chain links TRBV12-3 or TRBV12-4 with TRBJ2-1, with D possibly TRBD2 on 5 matching bases. V lost 6 bases, J lost 8 bases, and 14 bases lay in between. The CDR3 length is 13 residues. For the CDR3, the DNA is TGTGCCAGCAGATACTCCCCGGGGTATGAGCAGTTCTTC. Translation gives CASRYSPGYEQFF.

The CDR3 loop reads CASTRGQGRNEQFF. The DNA of the CDR3 is TGTGCCAGCACCAGGGGACAGGGTAGGAATGAGCAGTTCTTC. The chain combines TRBV2 with TRBJ2-1, with 9 bases lining up with TRBD1. The CDR3 consists of 14 residues. Germline CDR1 and CDR2: SNHLY and FYNNEI. The ends lost 7 bases at V and 7 bases at J; junction bases unmatched: 8.

The chain has TRBV7-6 and TRBJ2-1; 7 nucleotides match TRBD2. From germline, CDR1 is SGHVS and CDR2 FNYEAQ. V dropped 1 base and J dropped 8; count of bases not matched to a gene: 2. The CDR3 totals 13 residues. The CDR3: CASSLGREYEQFF. The CDR3 DNA reads TGTGCCAGCAGCTTAGGGCGGGAGTATGAGCAGTTCTTC.

J is TRBJ2-7 and V is TRBV5-6; D call uncertain. The CDR3 extends over 14 amino acids. The germline V gene has CDR1 SGHDT and CDR2 YYEEEE. Trimming took off 5 bases at V and 4 bases at J, with 16 bases between the two ends. The DNA for the CDR3 is TGTGCCAGCAGTCCTAGGGATGTTCCTTACGAGCAGTACTTC. Amino acids: CASSPRDVPYEQYF.

The rearrangement uses TRBV7-9 and TRBJ2-1, with TRBD2 as a possible D gene (6 bases). The CDR3 contains 13 residues. Germline V gene sequence: CDR1 SEHNR, CDR2 FQNEAQ (reference sequence). With 6 bases removed from V and 15 bases from J, the gap between germline ends came to 21 bases. The CDR3: CASSLGGGTIVFF. The CDR3 DNA is TGTGCCAGCAGTCTGGGAGGAGGAACTATAGTGTTCTTC.

This clonotype was recorded only once. The gene calls are TRBV18 and TRBJ2-3; D may be TRBD1 or TRBD2 (5 bases each). The ends were cut back, 3 bases at V and 5 bases at J, with 12 bases in the middle. CDR1 is KGHSH and CDR2 is LQKENI in the germline V gene. The CDR3 runs to 14 residues. CDR3 sequence reads: CASSPRDGLDTQYF. The CDR3 DNA follows: TGTGCCAGCTCACCCCGGGACGGACTAGATACGCAGTATTTT.

The chain uses TRBV5-5 and TRBJ2-2; 8 bases map to TRBD2. This CDR3 has 15 amino acids. Trimming cost V 4 bases and J 5 bases; bases outside gene matches: 7. CDR1 is SGHKS, CDR2 YYEKEE, per germline (reference sequence). The CDR3 nucleotides read TGTGCCAGCAGCCCGCCGGGACTAGTGACCGGGGAGCTGTTTTTT. Protein: CASSPPGLVTGELFF.

The CDR3 region has the DNA TGCGCCAGCAGCTTGCGTGGGATCGACTACGAGCAGTACTTC. This translates into CASSLRGIDYEQYF. The V and J genes are TRBV5-1 and TRBJ2-7; D remains ambiguous. The CDR3 sequence is 14 residues long. The germline CDR1 and CDR2 sequences are SGHRS and YFSETQ. V lost 1 base to trimming and J lost 3 bases, with 11 bases between them.

The V and J genes are TRBV7-9 and TRBJ2-5; D is undetermined. Germline V gives CDR1 SEHNR, CDR2 FQNEAQ (reference sequence). V was pared by 5 bases and J by 2 bases, with 18 bases between. This CDR3 region has 16 residues. Written as DNA, the CDR3 is TGTGCCAGCAGCCCCTCTCGGGCAGCATTACAAGAGACCCAGTACTTC. It is translated as CASSPSRAALQETQYF.

This clonotype was seen more than once but under ten times. V and J are TRBV19 and TRBJ2-5, with D perhaps matching TRBD1 (5 bases). Germline V gives CDR1 LNHDA, CDR2 SQIVND (reference sequence). This CDR3 region has 11 residues. The ends were cut back, 4 bases at V and 8 bases at J, with 8 bases in the middle. CDR3 in DNA: TGTGCCAGTAGTAGGGGCGGAACCCAGTACTTC. As protein: CASSRGGTQYF.

This sequence joins TRBV7-6 and TRBJ2-1; D gene unclear. Trimming pared 4 bases from V and 0 bases from J, leaving 13 bases between. Germline values: CDR1 SGHVS, CDR2 FNYEAQ. The CDR3 length is 16 residues. CDR3 protein: CASSSTYSSSYNEQFF. CDR3 DNA: TGTGCCAGCAGCTCAACGTACAGTAGCTCCTACAATGAGCAGTTCTTC.

This chain joins TRBV4-3 and TRBJ2-1, with 16 bases that match TRBD2. Germline CDR1 and CDR2: LGHNA and YSLEER. J gave up 6 bases and V 3 bases, and 8 bases lay outside the gene matches. This CDR3 is 18 amino acids long. CDR3 sequence (DNA): TGCGCCAGCAGCCATCAAACCGGGACTAGCGGGAGGGGCAATGAGCAGTTCTTC. This sequence encodes CASSHQTGTSGRGNEQFF.

This chain joins TRBV12-3 or TRBV12-4 and TRBJ1-2; 11 bases fit TRBD1. With V trimmed by 5 bases and J by 6 bases, 11 bases remained unmatched. This CDR3 contains 16 residues. In DNA form, the CDR3 reads TGTGCCAGCAGTGTGGACAGGGGGCGCATACAGCATGGCTACACCTTC. Its protein product is CASSVDRGRIQHGYTF.

The chain uses TRBV2 and TRBJ2-3; no firm D call. V shed 3 bases and J shed 2 bases, with 3 bases lying between them. This CDR3 is 12 amino acids long. Germline V gene lookup returns CDR1 SNHLY and CDR2 FYNNEI. CDR3 in amino acids: CASSEVTDTQYF. The CDR3 coding sequence is TGTGCCAGCAGTGAGGTCACAGATACGCAGTATTTT.

V usage is TRBV7-9 and J usage is TRBJ2-3; the D is unclear. This CDR3 spans 12 amino acids. Trimming removed 5 bases from V and 11 bases from J, with 14 bases in between. The germline V gene has CDR1 SEHNR and CDR2 FQNEAQ (reference sequence). Here the CDR3 reads CASSQDGDGQYF. DNA of the CDR3: TGTGCCAGCAGCCAGGACGGTGACGGGCAGTATTTT.

This chain connects TRBV20-1 to TRBJ2-4; D tentatively reads TRBD1 or TRBD2 (5 bases each). CDR3 size: 13 residues. V gave up 1 base and J gave up 3 bases, with 7 bases separating them. Germline-derived CDR1 and CDR2 are DFQATT and SNEGSKA (reference sequence). This CDR3 reads CSARGGGKNIQYF. DNA of the CDR3: TGCAGTGCTAGAGGTGGGGGCAAAAACATTCAGTACTTC.

This CDR3 is CASSGDFTMRQFF. The CDR3 region has the DNA TGCGCCAGCAGCGGGGACTTTACAATGAGGCAGTTCTTC. The chain has TRBV5-1 and TRBJ2-1; weak D call: TRBD2 (6 bases). The length of the CDR3 is 13 residues. With 4 bases removed from V and 12 bases from J, the gap between germline ends came to 17 bases. CDR1 is SGHRS and CDR2 is YFSETQ in the germline V gene.

This chain connects TRBV6-4 to TRBJ2-5; D remains ambiguous. The V gene lost 2 bases and the J gene lost 0 bases, with 10 bases spanning the gap. CDR3 size: 15 residues. The germline V gene has CDR1 MRHNA and CDR2 SNTAGT. CDR3 sequence: CASSDLRSHQETQYF. CDR3 in DNA: TGTGCCAGCAGTGACCTTCGATCCCACCAAGAGACCCAGTACTTC.

The chain couples TRBV29-1 to TRBJ2-1; the match to TRBD1 covers 10 bases. Losses at the gene ends were 6 bases for V and 7 bases for J; bases not matched to a gene: 9. The CDR3 is 14 amino acids. From germline, CDR1 is SQVTM and CDR2 ANQGSEA. CDR3 DNA sequence: TGCAGCGTAGGATGGACAGGGGGTAAGAATGAGCAGTTCTTC. It is translated as CSVGWTGGKNEQFF.

This chain uses TRBV5-1 with TRBJ1-1; 8 nucleotides line up with TRBD1. The ends lost 4 bases at V and 0 bases at J; junction bases unmatched: 5. The germline CDR1 and CDR2 sequences are SGHRS and YFSETQ. This CDR3 has 15 amino acids. The CDR3 DNA reads TGCGCCAGCAGCAACGGACAGGGCTTGAACACTGAAGCTTTCTTT. Its translation: CASSNGQGLNTEAFF.

The chain links TRBV11-1 to TRBJ2-1, with 10 bases fitting TRBD2. The CDR3 consists of 15 residues. The germline CDR1 and CDR2 sequences are SGHAT and FQDESV (reference sequence). V shed 6 bases and J 0 bases; nucleotides not matched to a gene: 2. CDR3 coding DNA: TGTGCCAGCAGACTAGCGGGGAGCTCCTACAATGAGCAGTTCTTC. This gives the protein CASRLAGSSYNEQFF.

The chain recombines TRBV11-2 with TRBJ2-4; D gene uncertain. The CDR3 sequence is 16 residues long. The germline V gene has CDR1 SGHAT and CDR2 FQNNGV. V gave up 5 bases and J gave up 1 base, with 15 bases separating them. Here the CDR3 DNA reads TGTGCCAGCAGCCCCTCGGCCGTAGAGGCCAAAAACATTCAGTACTTC. Its translation: CASSPSAVEAKNIQYF. The full variable domain, its missing parts supplied by reference TRBV11-2 and TRBJ2-4, is EAGVAQSPRYKIIEKRQSVAFWCNPISGHATLYWYQQILGQGPKLLIQFQNNGVVDDSQLPKDRFSAERLKGVDSTLKIQPAKLEDSAVYLCASSPSAVEAKNIQYFGAGTRLSVL.

The chain couples TRBV11-1 to TRBJ2-1; unclear D gene. The V end lost 5 bases, the J end lost 4 bases, and 18 bases lay between the germline ends. Germline lookup yields CDR1 SGHAT and CDR2 FQDESV (reference sequence). The CDR3 runs 16 residues. This chain's CDR3 is CASSPRAQETYNEQFF. As DNA, the CDR3 is TGTGCCAGCAGCCCTAGGGCGCAGGAAACTTACAATGAGCAGTTCTTC.

CDR3 in DNA: TGTGCCAGCAGCTCAACATCTAGCACAGATACGCAGTATTTT. Protein product: CASSSTSSTDTQYF. The V gene is TRBV28, the J gene TRBJ2-3; D call uncertain. V gave up 6 bases and J gave up 0 bases, with 10 bases separating them. This CDR3 comprises 14 residues. CDR1 and CDR2 (germline): MDHEN, SYDVKM. The full variable domain, in which reference TRBV28 and TRBJ2-3 provide the parts outside the CDR3, is DVKVTQSSRYLVKRTGEKVFLECVQDMDHENMFWYRQDPGLGLRLIYFSYDVKMKEKGDIPEGYSVSREKKERFSLILESASTNQTSMYLCASSSTSSTDTQYFGPGTRLTVL.

The chain recombines TRBV14 with TRBJ2-1, with 9 bases fitting TRBD2. The trim removed 0 bases at V and 3 bases at J, leaving 3 bases unmatched. The length of the CDR3 is 16 residues. CDR1 and CDR2 (germline): SGHDN, FVKESK. The CDR3 DNA reads as TGTGCCAGCAGCCAAGAGGCTAGCGGGGTCTACAATGAGCAGTTCTTC. Translated, it gives CASSQEASGVYNEQFF. Using reference TRBV14 and TRBJ2-1 for the parts outside the CDR3, the full variable domain is EAGVTQFPSHSVIEKGQTVTLRCDPISGHDNLYWYRRVMGKEIKFLLHFVKESKQDESGMPNNRFLAERTGGTYSTLKVQPAELEDSGVYFCASSQEASGVYNEQFFGPGTRLTVL.